The present T cell receptor beta chain was sequenced within a study of CD8 T cells in Susac syndrome. Treatment-naive patients with stable or active relapsing-remitting disease served as multiple sclerosis controls. Through negative isolation, CD4+ and CD8+ T cells were obtained, while TEMRA cells were enriched using FACS. This CDR3 comprises 17 residues. Unmatched junction bases numbered 9, after V lost 0 bases and J lost 5 bases. Germline CDR1 reads LGHNA; CDR2 reads YSLEER. An input of about 0.5 to 1 ug of RNA was subjected to reverse transcription using random hexamers. Coverage of TCR beta CDR3 amplification by immunoSEQ multiplex PCR extended to 54 Vbeta and 13 Jbeta. TCRdb re-called the immunoSEQ multiplex PCR reads with MiXCR, one entry per CDR3 protein. The sample yields around 300,000 distinct CDR3 sequences, approximately 89% seen once.

The sequence was collected from a human donor with multiple sclerosis. Sequencing used CD8+ T cells from PBMCs. The genes are TRBV4-3 and TRBJ2-1; 8 nucleotides match TRBD1. The CDR3 here is CASSQEVDRGTHNEQFF. In DNA form, the CDR3 reads TGCGCCAGCAGCCAAGAGGTCGACAGGGGTACCCACAATGAGCAGTTCTTC.